Below, 9 T cell receptor beta chains from the same sample are listed, as sequenced in a study of T cells in Graves' hyperthyroidism and ophthalmopathy. It was RNA transcripts that yielded the amplified TCR beta CDR3 regions. HTBI primers drove first-round RT-PCR of the TCR CDR3. From the multiplex PCR reads, TCRdb called clonotypes with MiXCR, one entry per CDR3 protein. This table holds around 340,000 distinct CDR3 sequences, 15% to 20% found once. The sequenced material came from blood. These receptors originate from a woman aged 50 to 65 with Graves' hyperthyroidism.

There are many counts of this clonotype. The chain carries TRBV12-3 or TRBV12-4 and TRBJ1-1; a weak D match, TRBD1 (6 bases). This CDR3 region has 14 residues. Trimming cost V 6 bases and J 1 base, with 12 bases left between them. The CDR3 coding sequence is TGTGCCAGCAGAACTCCGGGACAGAACACTGAAGCTTTCTTT. Encoded protein: CASRTPGQNTEAFF.

This clonotype came up a few times. This chain connects TRBV27 to TRBJ1-1; 7 nucleotides align to TRBD1. The CDR3 is 14 amino acids. V was pared by 6 bases and J by 7 bases, with 11 bases of the junction left unmatched. Germline V gives CDR1 MNHEY, CDR2 SMNVEV (reference sequence). The CDR3 region has the DNA TGTGCCAGCAGCGCAGGGGGAGTGGCTAATGAAGCTTTCTTT. This codes for CASSAGGVANEAFF.

At least ten counts were recorded for this clonotype. The J gene is TRBJ2-1, the V gene TRBV6-1; D gene ambiguous. Looked up from germline, CDR1 is MNHNS and CDR2 is SASEGT. This CDR3 comprises 14 residues. V lost 7 bases, J lost 7 bases, and 17 bases lay in between. CDR3 nucleotide sequence: TGTGCCAGCAAAGAAACCAGATTGGGAAATGAGCAGTTCTTC. Translating gives CASKETRLGNEQFF.

This clonotype was counted ten times or more. The chain uses TRBV2 and TRBJ2-7; TRBD1 aligns across 8 bases. CDR1 is SNHLY, CDR2 FYNNEI, per germline. The V gene end was trimmed by 0 bases and the J gene end by 2 bases; junction bases not matched to a gene: 0. The CDR3 sequence is 14 residues long. This chain's CDR3 is CASSEAGQAYEQYF. The CDR3 coding sequence is TGTGCCAGCAGTGAAGCGGGACAGGCCTACGAGCAGTACTTC.

The chain recombines TRBV3-1 with TRBJ2-1; 13 bases align to TRBD2. The CDR3 consists of 18 residues. V shed 1 base and J 0 bases; nucleotides not matched to a gene: 3. CDR1 and CDR2 (germline): LGHDT, YNNKEL (reference sequence). CDR3 residues: CASSQAGTSGDSYNEQFF. The CDR3 nucleotides are TGTGCCAGCAGCCAAGCAGGGACTAGCGGGGACTCCTACAATGAGCAGTTCTTC.

This clonotype has just one count. A much larger clone sits a single nucleotide away, making a read error possible. This chain's CDR3 is CASGERARQTEKLFF. As DNA, the CDR3 is TGTGCCAGCGGTGAAAGGGCCAGACAGACCGAAAAACTGTTTTTT. The rearrangement links TRBV2 to TRBJ1-4; TRBD1 might be the D (5 bases). Germline V gene data show CDR1 as SNHLY and CDR2 as FYNNEI. This CDR3 comprises 15 residues. Full variable domain (rest looked up from reference TRBV2 and TRBJ1-4): EPEVTQTPSHQVTQMGQEVILRCVPISNHLYFYWYRQILGQKVEFLVSFYNNEISEKSEIFDDQFSVERPDGSNFTLKIRSTKLEDSAMYFCASGERARQTEKLFFGSGTQLSVL.

At least ten counts were recorded for this clonotype. J is TRBJ2-5 and V is TRBV6-5; TRBD2 matches at 13 bases. CDR3 length: 15 residues. Trimming took 0 bases from V and 6 from J; bases not matched to a gene: 1. Germline CDR1 is MNHEY and CDR2 is SVGAGI. The CDR3 is CASSYSGLAGQTQYF. CDR3 nucleotide sequence: TGTGCCAGCAGTTACTCGGGACTAGCGGGGCAGACCCAGTACTTC.

V is TRBV6-1 and J is TRBJ2-7; D remains ambiguous. The germline V and J ends were trimmed by 7 bases and 2 bases, with 9 bases remaining between them. The CDR3 length is 12 residues. CDR1 is MNHNS, CDR2 SASEGT, per germline. CDR3 coding DNA: TGTGCCAGCACTGCCTCCCCCTACGAGCAGTACTTC. It specifies CASTASPYEQYF.

There are many counts of this clonotype. This chain joins TRBV6-2 or TRBV6-3 and TRBJ2-7, with 7 bases aligning to TRBD1. V was pared by 6 bases and J by 2 bases, with 4 bases of the junction left unmatched. Germline CDR1 and CDR2: MNHEY and SVGEGT. This CDR3 is 13 amino acids long. CDR3 amino acids: CASRRDRAYEQYF. CDR3 DNA: TGTGCCAGCAGACGGGACAGAGCCTACGAGCAGTACTTC.